These T cell receptor beta chains were read from a single sample in a study of T cell changes during pregnancy in multiple sclerosis. Sequenced by immunoSEQ multiplex PCR; TCRdb stores in-frame clones only, minus some. Of roughly 54,000 clones in the sample, roughly 90% were seen once. The starting material was CD4+ T cells from peripheral blood mononuclear cells, obtained after pregnancy. The receptors stem from a female donor with multiple sclerosis, enrolled in a pregnancy study. Both conserved end residues are part of each CDR3. D genes are given only for firm matches. Where a row states a size, it is once, few, many or the class of an expanded clone; other rows omit it.

d_call	v_call	j_call	clone_size	cdr3_aa	cdr3_nt
TRBD1	TRBV4-3	TRBJ1-6	-	CASSLGTAYNSPLHF	TGCGCCAGCAGCCTTGGGACAGCTTATAATTCACCCCTCCACTTT
TRBD1	TRBV29-1	TRBJ1-6	-	CSVGQGRENSPLHF	TGCAGCGTGGGACAGGGCCGGGAGAATTCACCCCTCCACTTT
TRBD1	TRBV15	TRBJ1-5	-	CATSSGRTGTWNQPQHF	TGTGCCACCAGCAGCGGCCGGACAGGGACCTGGAATCAGCCCCAGCATTTT
-	TRBV4-3	TRBJ2-4	-	CASSQDAGGQGMSKNIQYF	TGCGCCAGCAGCCAAGATGCGGGGGGACAGGGAATGTCCAAAAACATTCAGTACTTC
-	TRBV5-4	TRBJ2-3	-	CASSLARGLRTDTQYF	TGTGCCAGCAGCTTGGCGAGAGGCCTGCGCACAGATACGCAGTATTTT
TRBD1	TRBV15	TRBJ2-2	-	CATRRTGPGKNTGELFF	TGTGCCACCAGAAGGACAGGGCCAGGGAAGAACACCGGGGAGCTGTTTTTT
-	TRBV7-3	TRBJ2-5	-	CASSPDRGETQYF	TGTGCCAGCAGCCCCGATCGAGGGGAGACCCAGTACTTC
-	TRBV19	TRBJ2-5	once	CASSDRVLQETQYF	TGTGCCAGTAGTGACAGAGTACTCCAAGAGACCCAGTACTTC
-	TRBV6-5	TRBJ1-3	-	CASSYPQGSVGNTIYF	TGTGCCAGCAGTTACCCACAGGGATCGGTCGGAAACACCATATATTTT
TRBD2	TRBV5-1	TRBJ2-7	-	CASSLGLAANRPLQTYEQYF	TGCGCCAGCAGCCTAGGACTAGCGGCTAATAGGCCTCTCCAGACCTACGAGCAGTACTTC
-	TRBV28	TRBJ2-1	once	CASSSRVADSYNEQFF	TGTGCCAGCAGTTCACGGGTGGCGGACTCCTACAATGAGCAGTTCTTC
-	TRBV6-4	TRBJ1-5	-	CASSDIGGVQPQHF	TGTGCCAGCAGTGACATCGGGGGAGTTCAGCCCCAGCATTTT
TRBD1	TRBV29-1	TRBJ2-1	-	CSVESDRGYEQFF	TGCAGCGTTGAATCGGACAGGGGTTATGAGCAGTTCTTC
-	TRBV6-5	TRBJ2-3	-	CASRPWGGATDTQYF	TGTGCCAGCAGGCCCTGGGGGGGGGCGACAGATACGCAGTATTTT
-	TRBV7-2	TRBJ1-2	once	CASSLVPPGSYGYTF	TGTGCCAGCAGCTTAGTCCCCCCAGGGTCCTATGGCTACACCTTC
-	TRBV6-5	TRBJ2-7	-	CASSPVFRVYEQYF	TGTGCCAGCAGTCCAGTTTTCAGGGTCTACGAGCAGTACTTC
TRBD1	TRBV7-3	TRBJ2-7	-	CASSRGQPPFYEQYF	TGTGCCAGCAGCCGGGGACAGCCACCCTTCTACGAGCAGTACTTC
TRBD1	TRBV19	TRBJ2-7	-	CASSIGQGLDEQYF	TGTGCCAGTAGTATAGGACAGGGGCTCGACGAGCAGTACTTC